This T cell receptor beta chain was documented in a study of blood T cell repertoires in COVID-19. TCRdb's copy holds only in-frame clones and misses some; the assay was immunoSEQ multiplex PCR. Of under 300,000 clones in the sample, approximately 91% were seen once. J lost 10 bases, V lost 3 bases, and 9 bases had no gene match. Germline V gene sequence: CDR1 LNHDA, CDR2 SQIVND (reference sequence). The CDR3 is 15 residues long. This clone was detected a few times. The sample comprised peripheral blood. This receptor was obtained from a woman aged 40 to 55 who had recovered from COVID-19. The V gene is TRBV19, the J gene TRBJ1-6, with 7 bases identical to TRBD1. The CDR3 DNA is TGTGCCAGTAGTATCCGGGACAGTCATTTGTCACCCCTCCACTTT. Translated: CASSIRDSHLSPLHF.